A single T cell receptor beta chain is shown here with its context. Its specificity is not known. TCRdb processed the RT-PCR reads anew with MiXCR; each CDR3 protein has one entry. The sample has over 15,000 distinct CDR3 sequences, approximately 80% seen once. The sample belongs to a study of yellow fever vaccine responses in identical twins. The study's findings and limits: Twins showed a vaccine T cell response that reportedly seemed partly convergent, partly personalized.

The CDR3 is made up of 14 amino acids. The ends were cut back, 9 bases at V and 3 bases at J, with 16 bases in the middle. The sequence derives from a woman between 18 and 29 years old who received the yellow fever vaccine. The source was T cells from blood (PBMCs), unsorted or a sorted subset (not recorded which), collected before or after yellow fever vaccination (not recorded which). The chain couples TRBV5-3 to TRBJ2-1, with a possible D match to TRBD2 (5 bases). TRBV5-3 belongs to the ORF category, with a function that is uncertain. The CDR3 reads CATPEPGIYNEQFF. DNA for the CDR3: TGTGCCACTCCGGAACCGGGAATCTACAATGAGCAGTTCTTC.